Sequencing of this T cell receptor beta chain was carried out in a study of T cell responses to AZD1222 COVID-19 vaccine (dated by TCRdb to the early 2020s). Study-wide context: AZD1222 recipients given second doses at about 4 weeks or at about 12 weeks were pooled, since spike-specific TCR depth and breadth were not found to differ between the two schedules. TCR sequencing was performed for some 250 trial participants, of whom about 200 were given two doses of AZD1222 and about 25 were given two doses of MenACWY control vaccine. Enrollment into the trials was organized by age into subgroups of 18-55, 56-69 and 70-plus years, and those subgroups contained around 150, 28 and 57 TCR-sequenced participants, respectively.

The CDR3 regions of human TCRbeta chains were analyzed by immunosequencing. From the authors' description of their analysis: TCRs in the repertoires were matched against a reference library of SARS-CoV-2-specific TCRs that had been generated with the MIRA antigen-specificity platform. Breadth was defined as the fraction of unique TCRs that were SARS-CoV-2-associated. Depth was defined as the fraction of total T cells that were SARS-CoV-2-associated. Using the MIRA data, every spike-specific TCR was mapped to the spike region that the TCR reacted to and assigned to either a CD4 or a CD8 class. Log10-transformed breadth and depth values were compared by one-way ANOVA with Sidak's multiple comparisons tests. Here the immuneACCESS table is served through TCRdb, limited to in-frame sequences with V and J called. Missing clones are a known gap in these copies; in checked studies unresolved V genes cover under half, and the rest lacks a known reason. That table is the source of V, J and clone size, and D and trimming were worked out from the DNA. The sample profile shows 100,000 to 150,000 clones; over 75% of them were found once. About 6% of the sample is in the top ten clones.

The time point label, as the study defines it: baseline before first vaccination. Samples from vaccinated people were obtained from the UK trials COV001 and COV002, which included a single-blind randomized controlled phase 2/3 trial of AZD1222 (ChAdOx1 nCoV-19) in healthy adults. For TCRbeta chain sequencing, PBMC samples from trial participants were taken at day 0 and at day 28 after the second dose. For CDR1 and CDR2, the germline V gene (reference sequence) lists MNHEY and SMNVEV. Inclusive of the bounding cysteine and phenylalanine, the CDR3 is 14 residues long. Just the 42-base CDR3 DNA is kept, in frame starting at base 1. Trimming removed 6 bases from V and 4 bases from J, leaving 16 bases between the germline ends. Results the study describes overall, beyond this receptor: Because no day 14 peak-response samples were available, repertoires were characterized only after the peak T cell response. Conclusions about previously exposed vaccinees were limited because only six AZD1222 recipients were SARS-CoV-2 seropositive at baseline. Participants were mostly white British and included more females than males, and it was suggested by the authors that clonal diversity may have been underestimated. In the small 56-69-year group, the increase in depth fell short of significance, most likely because of low power. Reportedly, almost half of the unique spike-specific TCRs recognized epitopes lying outside the regions that are mutated in the B.1.351 and B.1.1.7 variants. CD4 TCRs associated with the vaccine covered the entire spike protein, and the dominant responses were in regions 160-218 and 743-854. Spike-specific TCR breadth and depth rose significantly after two AZD1222 doses compared with day 0 and with MenACWY recipients.

As to this clone: Its antigen is currently not known. Base-call qualities are not available, and no considerably larger clone is one nucleotide away.

The sequence was obtained from an adult in good health. The specimen was peripheral blood, collected on day 0 of AZD1222 vaccination. The sequence joins TRBV27 to TRBJ2-7, with a tentative D gene TRBD1 over 6 matching bases. The CDR3: CASRSTTTGYEQYF. The sequenced DNA is TGTGCCAGCAGATCAACGACCACAGGGTACGAGCAGTACTTC.